This T cell receptor beta chain is from a study of read filtering for tumor transcriptome and immune sequencing. Looking at the study overall: The cohort had about 16 men and some 13 women aged about 47 to 90, mean about 67 years. Whole-transcriptome libraries were prepared after DNase treatment.

Study results and limitations: Sorted CD138-negative bone marrow cells were not purified T cells.

The sample holds many counts of this clonotype. As yet, its antigen is unknown. From about 400 ng of RNA, a library with molecular barcoded alpha/delta and beta/gamma adaptors was made. TCRdb re-analysed the reads in MiXCR, keeping a single row per CDR3 protein. The data contain approximately 62,000 distinct CDR3 sequences, roughly 19% of them singletons. The CDR3 totals 13 residues. The germline V gene encodes CDR1 WSHSY and CDR2 SAAADI. V gave up 0 bases and J gave up 5 bases, with 8 bases separating them. Every patient had bone marrow sampled while the disease was active. The source of this sequence is a donor at least 40 years old with multiple myeloma. The chain has TRBV10-2 and TRBJ2-7; no reliable D call. Specimen: a population of CD138-negative cells sorted from bone marrow. CDR3 sequence: CASSESGRNEQYF. The CDR3 DNA sequence: TGCGCCAGCAGTGAGTCTGGCAGGAACGAGCAGTACTTC.